Sequencing of this T cell receptor (beta chain) was carried out in a study of PD-1 blockade in classical Hodgkin lymphoma. Sequenced by immunoSEQ multiplex PCR; TCRdb stores in-frame clones only, minus some. The sample contains almost 95,000 clones, about 83% of which appear only once. Broader study findings: Complete responders matched newly diagnosed patients in baseline diversity. Still unresolved is the cause of the repertoire differences, which may be disease activity or prior therapy.

Time point: cycle 4 day 1 (C4D1), after 6 weeks of nivolumab. Autologous stem cell transplantation was followed by relapse in every patient, and brentuximab vedotin exposure varied. Trimming took 1 base from V and 1 from J, leaving 11 bases between them. The CDR3 runs to 16 residues. Germline V lookup: CDR1 MNHEY, CDR2 SMNVEV (reference sequence). This clone was counted a single time. Its antigen is not identified. Other nucleotide sequences from this sample produce the same CDR3. The receptor comes from a human donor with classical Hodgkin lymphoma. The sequencing used peripheral blood mononuclear cells (PBMCs), collected before the fourth cycle of nivolumab. The chain links TRBV27 to TRBJ2-1, with D possibly matching TRBD2 (6 bases). Here the CDR3 DNA reads TGTGCCAGCAGTTTATATCCTAGCGCGTCCTACAATGAGCAGTTCTTC. Its protein product is CASSLYPSASYNEQFF.